This T cell receptor beta chain was profiled in a study of STAT5B mutations in CD4+ large granular lymphocyte leukemia. Across the whole study: The CDR3 'QG' motif was associated with a particular HLA allele among healthy donors.

Control samples were healthy donors' buffy coats. The germline V gene encodes CDR1 LNHNV and CDR2 YYDKDF (reference sequence). The V gene lost 6 bases and the J gene lost 6 bases, with 14 bases spanning the gap. The length of the CDR3 is 14 residues. Sequencing was at survey level. Measured with immunoSEQ multiplex PCR; TCRdb has only the in-frame clones, and not every one. Seen here are 45,000 to 50,000 clones, about 80% observed once, and the top ten hold under 0.4%. The sequencing input was CD4+ T cells from blood buffy coats. The TCR sequence derives from a human donor in good health. This chain connects TRBV15 to TRBJ2-2, with D possibly matching TRBD2 (5 bases). CDR3 DNA sequence: TGTGCCACCAGGGCCCCTAGCATTGCCGGGGAGCTGTTTTTT. The encoded protein is CATRAPSIAGELFF.